These 10 T cell receptor beta chains were all obtained from the same sample, sequenced in a study of T cells in pancreatic ductal adenocarcinoma. The data were produced by immunoSEQ multiplex PCR, yet TCRdb's version contains in-frame clones alone and is incomplete. Of 4,500 to 6,000 clones detected, approximately 91% appear once; the ten largest clones hold around 5.5%. Selected pancreatic ductal adenocarcinoma patients had undergone surgery without neoadjuvant therapy. The sequenced sample consisted of pancreatic tumor tissue. The receptors come from a human donor with pancreatic ductal adenocarcinoma.

This sequence joins TRBV7-6 and TRBJ1-1; possible D gene TRBD1, 6 bases. The CDR3 consists of 14 residues. Trimming left V 1 base short and J 4 bases short, with 10 bases between. CDR1 SGHVS and CDR2 FNYEAQ come from the germline V gene. Written as DNA, the CDR3 is TGTGCCAGCAGCTTAGGCGGGGGGGCCACTGAAGCTTTCTTT. This translates into CASSLGGGATEAFF.

The chain uses TRBV6-5 and TRBJ2-1; D unresolved. V dropped 6 bases and J dropped 0 bases, with 9 bases sitting between them. The CDR3 runs to 14 residues. Germline assignment: CDR1 MNHEY and CDR2 SVGAGI. The CDR3 is CASRLRVSYNEQFF. In DNA form, the CDR3 reads TGTGCCAGCAGGCTTAGGGTCTCCTACAATGAGCAGTTCTTC.

The CDR3 loop reads CASSEAPPQPQHF. The CDR3 region has the DNA TGTGCCAGCAGTGAAGCGCCCCCTCAGCCCCAGCATTTT. The chain uses TRBV6-1 and TRBJ1-5; D remains ambiguous. This CDR3 contains 13 residues. The germline CDR1 and CDR2 sequences are MNHNS and SASEGT. V lost 0 bases, J lost 6 bases, and 6 bases lay in between.

The V and J genes are TRBV10-3 and TRBJ2-5; 7 nucleotides match TRBD1. Germline CDR1 ENHRY, CDR2 SYGVKD. After removal of 6 bases from V and 5 bases from J, the junction contained 9 bases not matched to a gene. The CDR3 contains 14 residues. In DNA, the CDR3 is TGTGCCATCAGGGATTTACAGGGGTCGGAGACCCAGTACTTC. Its translation is CAIRDLQGSETQYF.

J is TRBJ1-2 and V is TRBV27; D gene unclear. Per the germline V gene, CDR1 is MNHEY and CDR2 is SMNVEV (reference sequence). Trimming pared 5 bases from V and 1 base from J, leaving 5 bases between. This CDR3 has 12 amino acids. CDR3 DNA sequence: TGTGCCAGCAGTAACGGTAACTATGGCTACACCTTC. Translation: CASSNGNYGYTF.

The rearrangement uses TRBV15 and TRBJ1-2, with D possibly matching TRBD1 (6 bases). Deletions cut 0 bases from V and 4 bases from J, with 12 bases between. This CDR3 region has 15 residues. The germline V gene has CDR1 LNHNV and CDR2 YYDKDF (reference sequence). CDR3 region: CATSRDSQGSYGYTF. CDR3 DNA sequence: TGTGCCACCAGCAGAGATTCACAGGGCAGCTATGGCTACACCTTC.

On this clone itself: The junction differs from germline at one of its ends, possibly a read error. The chain has TRBV10-3 and TRBJ1-2; D remains ambiguous. Germline CDR1 is ENHRY and CDR2 is SYGVKD. This CDR3 spans 11 amino acids. As DNA, the CDR3 is TGTGCCATCGGTGATGTGCGTGGCTACACCTTC. It yields the protein CAIGDVRGYTF.

V and J are TRBV30 and TRBJ1-5, with D maybe TRBD1 (5 bases). The germline CDR1 and CDR2 sequences are GTSNPN and SVGIG (reference sequence). The CDR3 consists of 15 residues. Deletions cut 2 bases from V and 5 bases from J, with 16 bases between. The CDR3 nucleotides are TGTGCCTGGAGTAGGATGGGGCAGAACGATCAGCCCCAGCATTTT. The encoded protein is CAWSRMGQNDQPQHF.

The V call is TRBV9, the J call TRBJ2-7; possible D gene TRBD1, 6 bases. The germline gives CDR1 SGDLS, CDR2 YYNGEE. This CDR3 has 15 residues. The V and J ends lost 3 bases and 4 bases respectively, with 17 bases between them. In DNA, the CDR3 is TGTGCCAGCAGCGGAGGACAGACAGGACGTTACGAGCAGTACTTC. As protein: CASSGGQTGRYEQYF.

This chain links TRBV28 with TRBJ2-7; D perhaps matches TRBD1 (6 bases). Trimming stripped 6 bases from V and 4 bases from J, with 10 bases between. Per the germline V gene, CDR1 is MDHEN and CDR2 is SYDVKM. This CDR3 has 12 amino acids. The CDR3 loop reads CASRDRLYEQYF. CDR3 sequence (DNA): TGTGCCAGCAGGGACAGACTTTACGAGCAGTACTTC.